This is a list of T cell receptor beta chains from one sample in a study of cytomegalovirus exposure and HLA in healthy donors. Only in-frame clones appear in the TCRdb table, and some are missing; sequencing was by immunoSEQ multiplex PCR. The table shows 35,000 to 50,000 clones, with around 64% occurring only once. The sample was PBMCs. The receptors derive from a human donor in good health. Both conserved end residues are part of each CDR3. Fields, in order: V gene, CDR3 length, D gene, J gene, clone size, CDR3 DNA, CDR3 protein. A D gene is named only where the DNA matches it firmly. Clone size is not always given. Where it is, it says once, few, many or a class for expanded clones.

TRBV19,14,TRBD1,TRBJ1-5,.,TGTGCCAGTAGTATCAGGGGGAGCAATCAGCCCCAGCATTTT,CASSIRGSNQPQHF
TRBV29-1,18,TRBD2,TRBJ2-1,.,TGCAGCGTTGAAGACCAACCTGGGCTAGCGGGGTCCTACAATGAGCAGTTCTTC,CSVEDQPGLAGSYNEQFF
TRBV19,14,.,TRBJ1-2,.,TGTGCCAGTAGTAGATCAGGGGCCAGGTATGGCTACACCTTC,CASSRSGARYGYTF
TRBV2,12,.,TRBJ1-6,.,TGTGCCAGCAGTGGGAGTGGATCACCCCTCCACTTT,CASSGSGSPLHF
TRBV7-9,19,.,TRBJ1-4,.,TGTGCCAGCAAACATAGGGCAGATGGCATCGGGGCAACTAATGAAAAACTGTTTTTT,CASKHRADGIGATNEKLFF
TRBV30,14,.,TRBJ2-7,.,TGTGCCTGGAGTGGGGGGCGTCCCCCCTACGAGCAGTACTTC,CAWSGGRPPYEQYF
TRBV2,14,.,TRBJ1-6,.,TGTGCCAGCAGTCCCCCCCAAAATAATTCACCCCTCCACTTT,CASSPPQNNSPLHF
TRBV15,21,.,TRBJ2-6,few,TGTGCCACCAGCAGACCACCGGGGTGGTCCGGGAGAAGCTCTGGGGCCAACGTCCTGACTTTC,CATSRPPGWSGRSSGANVLTF
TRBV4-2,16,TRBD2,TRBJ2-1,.,TGTGCCAGCAGCCAAACCGGTGTCGGGGGGAACGGTGAGCAGTTCTTC,CASSQTGVGGNGEQFF
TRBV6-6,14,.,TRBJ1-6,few,TGTGCCAGCACTTCCCTACAGGGAAATTCACCCCTCCACTTT,CASTSLQGNSPLHF